The next 24 T cell receptor beta chains were all read from a single sample in a study of blood T cell repertoires in COVID-19. Libraries were prepared by immunoSEQ multiplex PCR; TCRdb keeps only in-frame clonotypes and omits some of them. The data show about 200,000 clones, around four fifths seen once. The sample consisted of peripheral blood. The receptor set was obtained from a woman older than 75 with COVID-19, enrolled during active disease.

This clone appeared a single time. The chain carries TRBV28 and TRBJ2-2; D might be TRBD2 (5 bases). The V gene's germline CDR1 is MDHEN and CDR2 SYDVKM. This CDR3 is built from 14 residues. The V end was cut by 2 bases, the J end by 10 bases, with 14 bases between. CDR3 sequence reads: CASSLPGVSAELFF. In DNA form, the CDR3 reads TGTGCCAGCAGTTTACCCGGGGTATCGGCGGAGCTGTTTTTT. The full variable domain, with the rest looked up from reference TRBV28 and TRBJ2-2, is DVKVTQSSRYLVKRTGEKVFLECVQDMDHENMFWYRQDPGLGLRLIYFSYDVKMKEKGDIPEGYSVSREKKERFSLILESASTNQTSMYLCASSLPGVSAELFFGEGSRLTVL.

V gene TRBV2 combines with J gene TRBJ1-3, with 8 bases identical to TRBD1. CDR3 length: 15 residues. V dropped 6 bases and J dropped 1; count of bases not matched to a gene: 5. CDR1 and CDR2 (germline): SNHLY, FYNNEI. The CDR3 region has the DNA TGTGCCAGCAGAACAGGGGGAGGATCTGGAAACACCATATATTTT. Its translation: CASRTGGGSGNTIYF.

J is TRBJ1-2 and V is TRBV3-1 (or the pseudogene TRBV3-2); D remains unclear. This CDR3 region has 12 residues. Germline CDR1 reads LGHDT; CDR2 reads YNNKEL (reference sequence). V was clipped by 0 bases and J by 6 bases, with 5 bases between them. The CDR3 DNA reads as TGTGCCAGCAGCCAAGAATTCGATGGCTACACCTTC. It codes for CASSQEFDGYTF.

The chain employs TRBV7-6 and TRBJ2-2; 11 bases agree with TRBD2. The germline V gene has CDR1 SGHVS and CDR2 FNYEAQ. The CDR3 is 18 residues long. Trimming at V came to 5 bases and at J to 2 bases, leaving 10 bases not matched to a gene. In nucleotides, the CDR3 is TGTGCCAGCAGCCCTAGACTAGCGGGAAATACAAACACCGGGGAGCTGTTTTTT. Encoded protein: CASSPRLAGNTNTGELFF.

This chain uses TRBV3-1 (or the pseudogene TRBV3-2) with TRBJ1-4; D is ambiguous. Trimming took off 2 bases at V and 7 bases at J, with 26 bases between the two ends. CDR3 length equals 19 residues. From germline, CDR1 is LGHDT and CDR2 YNNKEL (reference sequence). CDR3 region: CASSQNPYIKLVSGEKLFF. In nucleotides, the CDR3 is TGTGCCAGCAGCCAAAACCCATACATAAAATTGGTTTCAGGTGAAAAACTGTTTTTT.

This chain uses TRBV7-2 with TRBJ1-1; 8 nucleotides align to TRBD1. The germline CDR1 and CDR2 sequences are SGHTA and FQGNSA. The CDR3 loop spans 12 amino acids. The junction had 5 bases not matched to a gene; V was cut back by 3 bases and J by 11 bases. Here the CDR3 reads CASSFRTGPAFF. The CDR3, as DNA: TGTGCCAGCAGCTTTAGGACAGGGCCGGCTTTCTTT. The full variable domain, rest sourced from reference TRBV7-2 and TRBJ1-1, is GAGVSQSPSNKVTEKGKDVELRCDPISGHTALYWYRQSLGQGLEFLIYFQGNSAPDKSGLPSDRFSAERTGGSVSTLTIQRTQQEDSAVYLCASSFRTGPAFFGQGTRLTVV.

The genes are TRBV28 and TRBJ1-5; D uncertain. Germline CDR1 and CDR2: MDHEN and SYDVKM. The CDR3 length is 14 residues. V was trimmed by 6 bases and J by 5 bases, leaving 14 bases between them. CDR3 bases: TGTGCCAGCAGCGCTAGACCGAGGTATCAGCCCCAGCATTTT. Protein product: CASSARPRYQPQHF.

This chain links TRBV9 with TRBJ2-3; 7 nucleotides align to TRBD1. The germline V gene has CDR1 SGDLS and CDR2 YYNGEE. This CDR3 spans 16 amino acids. V shed 1 base and J 3 bases; nucleotides not matched to a gene: 8. CDR3 DNA sequence: TGTGCCAGCAGCGTAAGCGGAGACAGGGCAACAGATACGCAGTATTTT. It yields the protein CASSVSGDRATDTQYF.

The rearrangement uses TRBV6-5 and TRBJ1-4; 8 nucleotides match TRBD1. Per the germline V gene, CDR1 is MNHEY and CDR2 is SVGAGI. After removal of 6 bases from V and 10 bases from J, the junction contained 10 bases not matched to a gene. The CDR3 is made up of 14 amino acids. The CDR3 DNA is TGTGCCAGCAGCAACCGGGACAGGAAGGGAAAACTGTTTTTT. It is translated as CASSNRDRKGKLFF.

This clone occurred once. The chain uses TRBV28 and TRBJ1-2, with D hard to call. Trimming took 1 base from V and 4 from J, leaving 10 bases between them. The CDR3 is made up of 14 amino acids. The germline V gene encodes CDR1 MDHEN and CDR2 SYDVKM. The CDR3 spells CASSLYAASYGYTF. The CDR3 coding sequence is TGTGCCAGCAGTTTATACGCAGCTAGCTATGGCTACACCTTC.

J is TRBJ1-5 and V is TRBV28, with D perhaps matching TRBD1 (5 bases). Trimming pared 5 bases from V and 1 base from J, leaving 15 bases between. CDR1 is MDHEN, CDR2 SYDVKM, per germline. The CDR3 contains 16 residues. The CDR3 DNA is TGTGCCAGCAGTACCCCGCAGGGCCAAAGCAATCAGCCCCAGCATTTT. Translated: CASSTPQGQSNQPQHF.

The chain is built from TRBV27 and TRBJ1-5; 7 nucleotides match TRBD1. This CDR3 contains 13 residues. CDR1 and CDR2 (germline): MNHEY, SMNVEV (reference sequence). V dropped 5 bases and J dropped 9; count of bases not matched to a gene: 7. CDR3 DNA: TGTGCCAGCAGTCCGGGACAGTTTCGGCCCCAGCATTTT. Amino acid sequence: CASSPGQFRPQHF.

The chain employs TRBV5-1 and TRBJ1-2; 9 bases fit TRBD1. Germline-derived CDR1 and CDR2 are SGHRS and YFSETQ. The CDR3 spans 15 residues. J gave up 6 bases and V 2 bases, and 8 bases lay outside the gene matches. Here the CDR3 reads CASSFTGQGRDGYTF. For the CDR3, the DNA is TGCGCCAGCAGCTTCACCGGACAGGGGAGGGATGGCTACACCTTC. The full variable domain, rest sourced from reference TRBV5-1 and TRBJ1-2, is KAGVTQTPRYLIKTRGQQVTLSCSPISGHRSVSWYQQTPGQGLQFLFEYFSETQRNKGNFPGRFSGRQFSNSRSEMNVSTLELGDSALYLCASSFTGQGRDGYTFGSGTRLTVV.

This chain uses TRBV6-5 with TRBJ1-4; 9 bases map to TRBD1. Trimming cost V 6 bases and J 8 bases; bases outside gene matches: 7. The CDR3 contains 14 residues. Germline V lookup: CDR1 MNHEY, CDR2 SVGAGI. The CDR3 region has the DNA TGTGCCAGCAGCCGGGACAGGGAAGGCGAAAAACTGTTTTTT. Protein sequence: CASSRDREGEKLFF.

V is TRBV6-5 and J is TRBJ1-2, with a possible D match to TRBD1 (5 bases). V lost 6 bases and J lost 7, with 12 bases in between. In germline, CDR1 is MNHEY, CDR2 SVGAGI. This CDR3 comprises 12 residues. The CDR3 region has the DNA TGTGCCAGCAGGTCGGGGGAAGGTGGCTACACCTTC. Encoded protein: CASRSGEGGYTF.

This clone was detected only once. The chain combines TRBV6-5 with TRBJ2-7; D ambiguous. Trimming pared 0 bases from V and 0 bases from J, leaving 9 bases between. The CDR3 is 15 amino acids. CDR1 is MNHEY, CDR2 SVGAGI, per germline. The CDR3 DNA sequence: TGTGCCAGCAGTTACTCCCGAGGTAACTCCTACGAGCAGTACTTC. Amino acid sequence: CASSYSRGNSYEQYF.

The chain has TRBV28 and TRBJ2-7, with D perhaps TRBD1 (5 bases). Germline V gene data show CDR1 as MDHEN and CDR2 as SYDVKM. The CDR3 sequence is 15 residues long. V lost 2 bases, J lost 5 bases, and 16 bases lay in between. The CDR3 protein is CASSLLGQGRNEQYF. The DNA for the CDR3 is TGTGCCAGCAGTTTACTGGGGCAGGGTAGGAACGAGCAGTACTTC.

The chain has TRBV12-5 and TRBJ2-7, with 7 positions matching TRBD2. Per the germline V gene, CDR1 is LGHNT and CDR2 is FRNRAP. Trimming removed 7 bases from V and 2 bases from J; junction bases left unmatched: 5. The CDR3 covers 13 residues. For the CDR3, the DNA is TGTGCTAGTGCCTCGGGACTAACCTACGAGCAGTACTTC. It translates to CASASGLTYEQYF.

The rearrangement joins TRBV3-1 (or the pseudogene TRBV3-2) to TRBJ2-3; 9 nucleotides line up with TRBD2. In germline, CDR1 is LGHDT, CDR2 YNNKEL (reference sequence). The V gene end was trimmed by 4 bases and the J gene end by 3 bases; junction bases not matched to a gene: 8. The CDR3 consists of 16 residues. CDR3 residues: CASSLSPGLATDTQYF. CDR3 nucleotide sequence: TGTGCCAGCAGCCTGAGCCCGGGACTAGCTACAGATACGCAGTATTTT.

This clone was detected only a few times. J is TRBJ1-5 and V is TRBV19; D possibly corresponds to TRBD1 (5 bases). Trimming cost V 6 bases and J 0 bases, with 15 bases left between them. CDR3 length: 16 amino acids. Germline CDR1 reads LNHDA; CDR2 reads SQIVND (reference sequence). The CDR3 spells CASRTRDSYSNQPQHF. The CDR3, as DNA: TGTGCCAGTAGAACCCGGGACTCCTATAGCAATCAGCCCCAGCATTTT.

This chain uses TRBV5-1 with TRBJ2-5, with 10 bases lining up with TRBD2. Germline V lookup: CDR1 SGHRS, CDR2 YFSETQ. The V and J ends lost 4 bases and 1 base, in that order; junction bases with no gene match: 4. The CDR3 extends over 15 amino acids. Written as DNA, the CDR3 is TGCGCCAGCAGCGATGGACTAGCGGTCCAAGAGACCCAGTACTTC. Its protein is CASSDGLAVQETQYF.

The chain carries TRBV4-3 and TRBJ2-1; 8 positions agree with TRBD2. Germline CDR1 is LGHNA and CDR2 is YSLEER. V trimming: 0 bases; J trimming: 0 bases; junction bases outside the gene matches: 13. The CDR3 length is 20 residues. Here the CDR3 reads CASSQDRGGVGPGSYNEQFF. As DNA, the CDR3 is TGCGCCAGCAGCCAAGATCGGGGGGGAGTAGGCCCCGGCTCCTACAATGAGCAGTTCTTC.

This chain joins TRBV5-1 and TRBJ2-7, with 11 positions matching TRBD2. The trim removed 4 bases at V and 1 base at J, leaving 10 bases unmatched. The germline gives CDR1 SGHRS, CDR2 YFSETQ. This CDR3 is built from 17 residues. The CDR3 coding sequence is TGCGCCAGCAGCCCCGGACTAGCGGGCATACTATCCTACGAGCAGTACTTC. Amino acid sequence: CASSPGLAGILSYEQYF.

This clone appeared many times. The chain couples TRBV4-2 to TRBJ1-6; D is unresolved. The germline V gene has CDR1 LGHNA and CDR2 YNFKEQ. The CDR3 consists of 14 residues. V lost 2 bases and J lost 7, with 9 bases in between. CDR3 DNA: TGTGCCAGCAGCCAATTTACGGTGAATTCACCCCTCCACTTT. This gives the protein CASSQFTVNSPLHF.